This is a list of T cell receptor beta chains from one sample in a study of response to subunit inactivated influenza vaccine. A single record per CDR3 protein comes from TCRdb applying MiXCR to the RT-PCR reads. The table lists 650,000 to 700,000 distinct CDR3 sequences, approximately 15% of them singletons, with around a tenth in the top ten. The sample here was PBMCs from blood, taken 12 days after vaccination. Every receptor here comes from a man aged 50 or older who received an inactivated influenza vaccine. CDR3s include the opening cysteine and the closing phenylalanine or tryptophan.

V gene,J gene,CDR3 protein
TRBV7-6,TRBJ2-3,CASSPLAGAADTQYF
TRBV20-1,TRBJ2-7,CSARAPVGQVNSYEQYF
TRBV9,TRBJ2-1,CASSASSGAYNEQFF
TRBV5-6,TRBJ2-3,CASSLGPPREADTQYF
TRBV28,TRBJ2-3,CASSSPNRGRQYF
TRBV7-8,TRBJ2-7,CASSLGRDISYEQYF
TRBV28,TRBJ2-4,CASSRPQEAKNIQYF
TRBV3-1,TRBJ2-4,CASSQSGQNIQYF
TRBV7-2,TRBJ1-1,CASSLVLGAKTFF
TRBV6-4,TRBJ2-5,CASGVRVGETQYF
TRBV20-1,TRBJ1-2,CSTTGANYGYTF
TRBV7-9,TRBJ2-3,CASSPGVQSTDTQYF
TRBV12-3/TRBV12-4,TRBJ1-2,CASSSSGRGDYGYTF
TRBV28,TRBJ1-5,CASIATGGHSNQPQHF
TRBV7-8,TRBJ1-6,CASSLTDGFSYNSPLHF
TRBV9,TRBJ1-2,CASSGGWASFGYTF
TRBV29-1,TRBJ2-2,CSVVDPDSATGELFF
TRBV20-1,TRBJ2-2,CSARDASGKTGELFF
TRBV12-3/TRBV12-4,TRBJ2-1,CASSLSLAGGGNEQFF
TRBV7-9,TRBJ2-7,CASSAPRDRVDYEQYF
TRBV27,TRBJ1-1,CASSFLMNTEAFF
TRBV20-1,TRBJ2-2,CSARAGVGTGELFF
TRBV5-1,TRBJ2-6,CASSLQGANVLTF
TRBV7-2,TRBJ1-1,CASSSQISSRAFF
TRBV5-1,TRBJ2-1,CASSLGAGDNEQFF
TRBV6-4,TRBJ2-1,CASSTGVATGEQFF
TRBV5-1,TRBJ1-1,CASSSGQEGEAFF
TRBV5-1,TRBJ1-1,CASSRGTGGVAFF
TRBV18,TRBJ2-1,CASSHLPGLADDLSYNEQFF
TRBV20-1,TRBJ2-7,CSGGQATYEQYF
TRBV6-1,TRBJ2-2,CASSAGQGSPGELFF